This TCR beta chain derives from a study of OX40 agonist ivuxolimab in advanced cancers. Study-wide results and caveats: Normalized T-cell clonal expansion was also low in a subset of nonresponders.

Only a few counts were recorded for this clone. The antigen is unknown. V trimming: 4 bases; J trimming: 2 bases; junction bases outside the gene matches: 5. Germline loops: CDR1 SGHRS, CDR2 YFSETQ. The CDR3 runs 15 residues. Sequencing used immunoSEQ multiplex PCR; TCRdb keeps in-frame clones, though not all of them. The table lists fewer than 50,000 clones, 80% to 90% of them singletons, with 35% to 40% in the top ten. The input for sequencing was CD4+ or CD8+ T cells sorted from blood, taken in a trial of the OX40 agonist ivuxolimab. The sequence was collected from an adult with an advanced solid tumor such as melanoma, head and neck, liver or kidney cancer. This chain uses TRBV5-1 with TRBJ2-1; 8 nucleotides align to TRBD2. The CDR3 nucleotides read TGCGCCAGCAGCCCTACGGGAGGGGCCTACAATGAGCAGTTCTTC. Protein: CASSPTGGAYNEQFF.